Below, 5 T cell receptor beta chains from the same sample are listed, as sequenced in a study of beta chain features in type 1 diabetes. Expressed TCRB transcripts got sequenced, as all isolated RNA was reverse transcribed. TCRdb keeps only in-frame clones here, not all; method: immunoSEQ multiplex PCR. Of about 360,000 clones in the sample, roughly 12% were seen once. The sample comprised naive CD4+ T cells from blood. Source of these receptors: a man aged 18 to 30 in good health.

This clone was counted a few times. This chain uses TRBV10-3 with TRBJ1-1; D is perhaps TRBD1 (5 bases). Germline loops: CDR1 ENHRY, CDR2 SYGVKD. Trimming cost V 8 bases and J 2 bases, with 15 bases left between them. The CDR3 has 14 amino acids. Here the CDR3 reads CAIQRHGQNTEAFF. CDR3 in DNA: TGTGCCATCCAACGACACGGACAAAACACTGAAGCTTTCTTT.

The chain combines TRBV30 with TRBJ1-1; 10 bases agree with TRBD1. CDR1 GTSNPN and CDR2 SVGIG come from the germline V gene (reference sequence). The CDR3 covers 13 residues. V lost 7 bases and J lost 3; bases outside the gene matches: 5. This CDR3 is CAYGGTGDTEAFF. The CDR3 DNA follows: TGTGCCTACGGTGGGACAGGGGACACTGAAGCTTTCTTT.

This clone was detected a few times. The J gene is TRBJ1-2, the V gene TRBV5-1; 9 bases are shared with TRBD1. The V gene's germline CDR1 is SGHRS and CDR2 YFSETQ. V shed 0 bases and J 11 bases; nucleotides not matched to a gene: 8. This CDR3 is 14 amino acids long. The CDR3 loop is CASSLEITGGAYTF. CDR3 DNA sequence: TGCGCCAGCAGCTTGGAGATCACAGGGGGCGCTTACACCTTC.

The CDR3 region has the DNA TGTGCCAGCAGTCCCGCTAGCACCTACGAGCAGTACTTC. Its protein product is CASSPASTYEQYF. The J gene is TRBJ2-7, the V gene TRBV27; TRBD2 might be the D (5 bases). Trimming removed 5 bases at V and 2 bases at J, with 10 bases between. CDR3 length: 13 residues. Looked up from germline, CDR1 is MNHEY and CDR2 is SMNVEV (reference sequence).

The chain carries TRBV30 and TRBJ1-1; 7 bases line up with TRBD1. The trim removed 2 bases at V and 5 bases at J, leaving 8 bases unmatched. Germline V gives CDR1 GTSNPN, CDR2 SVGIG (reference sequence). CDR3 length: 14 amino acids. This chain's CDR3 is CAWSIRGKGTEAFF. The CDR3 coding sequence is TGTGCCTGGAGTATCAGGGGGAAGGGGACTGAAGCTTTCTTT. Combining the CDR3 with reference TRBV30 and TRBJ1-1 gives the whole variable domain SQTIHQWPATLVQPVGSPLSLECTVEGTSNPNLYWYRQAAGRGLQLLFYSVGIGQISSEVPQNLSASRPQDRQFILSSKKLLLSDSGFYLCAWSIRGKGTEAFFGQGTRLTVV.